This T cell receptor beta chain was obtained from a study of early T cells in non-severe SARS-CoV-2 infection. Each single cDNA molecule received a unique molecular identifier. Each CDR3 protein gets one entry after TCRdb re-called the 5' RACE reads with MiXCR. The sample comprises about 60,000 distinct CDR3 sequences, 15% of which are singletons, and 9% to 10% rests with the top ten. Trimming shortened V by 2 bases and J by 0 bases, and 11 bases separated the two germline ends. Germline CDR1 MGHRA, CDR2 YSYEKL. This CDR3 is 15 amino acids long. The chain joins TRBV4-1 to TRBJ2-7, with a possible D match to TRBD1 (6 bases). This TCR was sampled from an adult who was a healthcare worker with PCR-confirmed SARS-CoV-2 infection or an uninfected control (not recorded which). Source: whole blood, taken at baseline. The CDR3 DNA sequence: TGCGCCAGCAGCCAAAACAGGGCTTTCTCCTACGAGCAGTACTTC. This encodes CASSQNRAFSYEQYF.